The present T cell receptor beta chain was sequenced within a study of blood T cell repertoires in COVID-19. In the study overall: Samples representing acute and convalescent COVID-19 were sourced from the United States, Italy and Spain. PBMCs, B-cell-depleted T cells, or T cells were the source of the cDNA or gDNA that made up the material.

V lost 7 bases and J lost 6; bases outside the gene matches: 7. Germline V lookup: CDR1 MNHEY, CDR2 SVGAGI. The CDR3 extends over 15 amino acids. The authors' processing: Estimation of nucleated cell counts relied on the amplification of reference gene primers. The table came from immunoSEQ multiplex PCR; TCRdb's copy has only in-frame clones and leaves some out. D and trimming were read from the DNA, whereas the V and J calls and clone size are those reported in that table. The sample comprises under 150,000 clones, 77% of which are singletons, and roughly a fifth rests with the top ten. The chain joins TRBV6-5 to TRBJ2-1, with 12 nucleotides matching TRBD1. The receptor was isolated from an older man with acute or convalescent COVID-19. The material sequenced was peripheral blood. The CDR3 nucleotides read TGTGCCAGCACCAAAGAGGGACAGGGGGCCAATGAGCAGTTCTTC. This encodes CASTKEGQGANEQFF.